One sample yielded the 6 T cell receptor beta chains listed below, sequenced in a study of T cell clones after liver transplantation (dated by TCRdb to the late 2010s). Library construction relied on the immunoSEQ multiplex PCR assay. TCRdb took over this immuneACCESS table, retaining in-frame rearrangements with V and J assigned. Such tables are incomplete; in checked studies, under half of the missing clones stem from an unresolved V gene, and the remainder is unexplained. The sample profile shows some 110,000 clones; approximately 90% of them were found once. Approximately 0.78% of the sample is in the top ten clones. The starting material was CD4+ T cells from blood, obtained 12 months after liver transplant. Every receptor here comes from a human patient who received a liver transplant. Some T cells present after a transplant may be cells of the graft donor.

J is TRBJ2-4 and V is TRBV28; D is undetermined. Germline CDR1 and CDR2: MDHEN and SYDVKM. With 5 bases removed from V and 6 bases from J, the gap between germline ends came to 8 bases. This CDR3 spans 12 amino acids. The CDR3 DNA reads as TGTGCCAGCAGTCAAAATCGAAACATTCAGTACTTC. Its translation is CASSQNRNIQYF.

The J gene is TRBJ2-5, the V gene TRBV2, with 8 bases that match TRBD2. Trimming cost V 2 bases and J 5 bases; bases outside gene matches: 7. The CDR3 spans 15 residues. From germline, CDR1 is SNHLY and CDR2 FYNNEI. The CDR3 is CASSESGSTAETQYF. In DNA form, the CDR3 reads TGTGCCAGCAGTGAAAGCGGGAGTACTGCGGAGACCCAGTACTTC.

CDR3 protein: CASSVEAGAYEQYF. In DNA, the CDR3 is TGTGCCAGCAGCGTAGAAGCGGGGGCCTACGAGCAGTACTTC. This chain joins TRBV9 and TRBJ2-7; 8 positions match TRBD2. The CDR3 loop spans 14 amino acids. V was clipped by 0 bases and J by 2 bases; unmatched bases: 1. CDR1 is SGDLS and CDR2 is YYNGEE in the germline V gene.

CDR3 sequence: CASSRTGGITGYTF. The CDR3 DNA sequence: TGTGCCAGCAGCCGGACAGGGGGCATTACTGGCTACACCTTC. The rearrangement uses TRBV7-2 and TRBJ1-2; 11 positions agree with TRBD1. There are 14 residues in the CDR3. Trimming removed 5 bases from V and 7 bases from J; junction bases left unmatched: 6. The germline V gene encodes CDR1 SGHTA and CDR2 FQGNSA.

This sequence joins TRBV28 and TRBJ2-6; 11 positions agree with TRBD1. Germline V gene lookup returns CDR1 MDHEN and CDR2 SYDVKM. V was pared by 5 bases and J by 1 base, with 7 bases of the junction left unmatched. This CDR3 contains 18 residues. CDR3 DNA: TGTGCCAGCAGTGAAACCGGGACAGGGGGATCTGGGGCCAACGTCCTGACTTTC. This sequence encodes CASSETGTGGSGANVLTF. The full variable domain, with the rest looked up from reference TRBV28 and TRBJ2-6, is DVKVTQSSRYLVKRTGEKVFLECVQDMDHENMFWYRQDPGLGLRLIYFSYDVKMKEKGDIPEGYSVSREKKERFSLILESASTNQTSMYLCASSETGTGGSGANVLTFGAGSRLTVL.

This chain links TRBV2 with TRBJ2-7, with D perhaps given as TRBD1 or TRBD2 (6 bases each). CDR1 and CDR2 from the germline V gene are SNHLY and FYNNEI. V was pared by 0 bases and J by 5 bases, with 20 bases between. CDR3 size: 17 residues. CDR3 sequence reads: CASSEAAGPGGLNEQYF. CDR3 nucleotide sequence: TGTGCCAGCAGTGAAGCGGCGGGCCCTGGGGGGCTGAACGAGCAGTACTTC.